This T cell receptor (beta chain) was identified during a study of CD8 T cells in ankylosing spondylitis. Study-wide results and caveats: Disease-associated clonotypes exhibited CD8+ identity and were relatively infrequent in peripheral blood. Some of the motif variants had earlier been found in reactive arthritis patients' fluid and blood.

In this sample, this clonotype turned up many times. As yet, its antigen is unknown. In TCRdb, the 5' RACE reads were re-called with MiXCR into one record per CDR3 protein. There are some 13,000 distinct CDR3 sequences in the sample; approximately 2.8% occur only once, and roughly 10% lies in the top ten. Sequencing was performed on blood, either unsorted or a sorted T cell fraction (not recorded which). The receptor was isolated from a male donor with ankylosing spondylitis or in good health (not recorded which).

Here the CDR3 DNA reads TGTGCCAGCAGCGTAGATGGGTTCGCTAGCACAGATACGCAGTATTTT. Its protein is CASSVDGFASTDTQYF. This chain links TRBV9 with TRBJ2-3; no definite D call. The CDR3 sequence is 16 residues long. Trimming cost V 0 bases and J 0 bases, with 11 bases left between them. Per germline, CDR1 SGDLS and CDR2 YYNGEE.